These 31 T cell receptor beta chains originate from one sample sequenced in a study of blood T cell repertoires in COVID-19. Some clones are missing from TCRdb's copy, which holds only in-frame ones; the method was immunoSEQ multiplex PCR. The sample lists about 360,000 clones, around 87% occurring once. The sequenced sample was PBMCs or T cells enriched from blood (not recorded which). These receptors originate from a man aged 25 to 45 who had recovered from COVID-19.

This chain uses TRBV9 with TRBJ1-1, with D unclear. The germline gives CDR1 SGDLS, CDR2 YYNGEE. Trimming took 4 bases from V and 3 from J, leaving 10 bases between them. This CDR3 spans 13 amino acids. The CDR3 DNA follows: TGTGCCAGCAGCCAGACGGGAGACACTGAAGCTTTCTTT. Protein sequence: CASSQTGDTEAFF.

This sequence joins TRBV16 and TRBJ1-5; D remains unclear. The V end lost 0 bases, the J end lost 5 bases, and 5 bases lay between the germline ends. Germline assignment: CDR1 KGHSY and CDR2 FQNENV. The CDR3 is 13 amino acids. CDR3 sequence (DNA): TGTGCCAGCAGCCAATCGACTGATCAGCCCCAGCATTTT. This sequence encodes CASSQSTDQPQHF.

DNA for the CDR3: TGTGCCAGCAGCAGAACCCGGGACAGGGACTCACCCCTCCACTTT. It is translated as CASSRTRDRDSPLHF. V gene TRBV11-2 combines with J gene TRBJ1-6; 9 positions agree with TRBD1. This CDR3 region has 15 residues. The germline CDR1 and CDR2 sequences are SGHAT and FQNNGV. The V and J ends lost 5 bases and 10 bases, in that order; junction bases with no gene match: 9.

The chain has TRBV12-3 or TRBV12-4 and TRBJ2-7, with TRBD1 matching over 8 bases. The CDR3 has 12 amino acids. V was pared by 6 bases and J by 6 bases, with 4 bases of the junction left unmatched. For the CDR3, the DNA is TGTGCCAGCAGAGACAGGGGTGGCGAGCAGTACTTC. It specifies CASRDRGGEQYF.

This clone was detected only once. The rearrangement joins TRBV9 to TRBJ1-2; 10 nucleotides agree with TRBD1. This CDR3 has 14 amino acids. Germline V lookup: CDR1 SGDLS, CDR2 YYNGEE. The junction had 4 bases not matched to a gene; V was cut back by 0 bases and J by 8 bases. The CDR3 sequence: CASSVEGTGVGYTF. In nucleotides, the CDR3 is TGTGCCAGCAGCGTAGAGGGGACAGGGGTAGGCTACACCTTC.

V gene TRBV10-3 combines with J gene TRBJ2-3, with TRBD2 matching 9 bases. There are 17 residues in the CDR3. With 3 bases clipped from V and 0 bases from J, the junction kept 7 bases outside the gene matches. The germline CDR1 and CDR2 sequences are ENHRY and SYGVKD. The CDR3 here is CAISDKRGGASTDTQYF. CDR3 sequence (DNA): TGTGCCATCAGTGATAAGCGCGGGGGGGCTAGCACAGATACGCAGTATTTT.

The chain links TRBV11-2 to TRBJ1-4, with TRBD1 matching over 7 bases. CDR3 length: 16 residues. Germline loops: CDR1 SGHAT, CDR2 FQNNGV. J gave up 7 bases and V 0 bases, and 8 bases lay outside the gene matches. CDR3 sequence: CASSLDDRARGEKLFF. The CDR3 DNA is TGTGCCAGCAGCTTAGACGACAGGGCCCGGGGTGAAAAACTGTTTTTT.

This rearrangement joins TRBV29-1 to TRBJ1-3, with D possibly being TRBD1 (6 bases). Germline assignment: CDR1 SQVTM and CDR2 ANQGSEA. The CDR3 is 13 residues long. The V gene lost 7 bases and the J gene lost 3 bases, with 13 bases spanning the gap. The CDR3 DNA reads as TGCAGCGCCCGCTGGGGGCTTGGAAACACCATATATTTT. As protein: CSARWGLGNTIYF.

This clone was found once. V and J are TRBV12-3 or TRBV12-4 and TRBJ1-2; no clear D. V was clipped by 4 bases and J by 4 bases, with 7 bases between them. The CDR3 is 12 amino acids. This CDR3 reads CASSYYTYGYTF. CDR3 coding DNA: TGTGCCAGCAGTTACTACACCTATGGCTACACCTTC.

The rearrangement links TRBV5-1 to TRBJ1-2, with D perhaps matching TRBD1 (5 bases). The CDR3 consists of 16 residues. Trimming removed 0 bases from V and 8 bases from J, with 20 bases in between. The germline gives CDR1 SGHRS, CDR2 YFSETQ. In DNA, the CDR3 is TGCGCCAGCAGCTTGGCCAAAGGGCCAAAAGGACAAGGCTACACCTTC. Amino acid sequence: CASSLAKGPKGQGYTF.

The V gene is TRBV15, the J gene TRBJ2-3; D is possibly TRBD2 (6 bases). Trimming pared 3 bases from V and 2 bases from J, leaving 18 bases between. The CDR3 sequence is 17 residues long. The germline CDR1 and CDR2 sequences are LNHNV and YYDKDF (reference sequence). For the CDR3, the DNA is TGTGCCACCAGCAGTGCTGTCACGGGGGAGGACACAGATACGCAGTATTTT. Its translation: CATSSAVTGEDTDTQYF.

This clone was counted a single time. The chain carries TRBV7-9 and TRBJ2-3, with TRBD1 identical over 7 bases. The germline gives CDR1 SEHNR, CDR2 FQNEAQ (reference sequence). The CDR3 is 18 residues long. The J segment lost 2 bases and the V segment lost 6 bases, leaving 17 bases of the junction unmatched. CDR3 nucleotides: TGTGCCAGCAGGGTTTCTCAAGCCGACAGGGAATTCACAGATACGCAGTATTTT. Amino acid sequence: CASRVSQADREFTDTQYF. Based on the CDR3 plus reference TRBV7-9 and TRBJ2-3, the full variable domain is DTGVSQNPRHKITKRGQNVTFRCDPISEHNRLYWYRQTLGQGPEFLTYFQNEAQLEKSRLLSDRFSAERPKGSFSTLEIQRTEQGDSAMYLCASRVSQADREFTDTQYFGPGTRLTVL.

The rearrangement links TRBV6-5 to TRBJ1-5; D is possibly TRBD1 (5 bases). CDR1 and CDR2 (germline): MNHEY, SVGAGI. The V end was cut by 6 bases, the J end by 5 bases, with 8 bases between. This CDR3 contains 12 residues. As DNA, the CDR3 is TGTGCCAGCAGGGGGCTTGATCAGCCCCAGCATTTT. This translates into CASRGLDQPQHF.

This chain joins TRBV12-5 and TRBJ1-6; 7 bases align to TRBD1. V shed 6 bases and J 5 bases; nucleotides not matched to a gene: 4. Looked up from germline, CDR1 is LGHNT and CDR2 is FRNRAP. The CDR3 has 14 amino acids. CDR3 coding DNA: TGTGCTAGTGGGTCGGGACAGCATAATTCACCCCTCCACTTT. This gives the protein CASGSGQHNSPLHF.

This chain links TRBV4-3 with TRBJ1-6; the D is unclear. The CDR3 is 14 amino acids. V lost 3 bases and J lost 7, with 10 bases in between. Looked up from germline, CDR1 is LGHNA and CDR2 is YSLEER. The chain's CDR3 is CASSQDGGNSPLHF. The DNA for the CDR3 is TGCGCCAGCAGCCAGGACGGCGGGAATTCACCCCTCCACTTT.

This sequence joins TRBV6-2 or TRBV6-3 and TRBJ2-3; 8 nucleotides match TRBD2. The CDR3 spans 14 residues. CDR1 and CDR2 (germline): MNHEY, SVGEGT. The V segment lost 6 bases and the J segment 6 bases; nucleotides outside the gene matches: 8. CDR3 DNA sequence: TGTGCCAGCAGCCCAGCGGGGGTAGGGGATACGCAGTATTTT. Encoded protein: CASSPAGVGDTQYF.

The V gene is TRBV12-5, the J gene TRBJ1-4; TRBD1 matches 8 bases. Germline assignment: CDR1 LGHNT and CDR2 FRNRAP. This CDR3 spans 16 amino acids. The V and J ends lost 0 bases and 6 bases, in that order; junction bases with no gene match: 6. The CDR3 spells CASGLVSGGQDEKLFF. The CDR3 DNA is TGTGCTAGTGGTTTGGTCTCGGGGGGACAGGATGAAAAACTGTTTTTT.

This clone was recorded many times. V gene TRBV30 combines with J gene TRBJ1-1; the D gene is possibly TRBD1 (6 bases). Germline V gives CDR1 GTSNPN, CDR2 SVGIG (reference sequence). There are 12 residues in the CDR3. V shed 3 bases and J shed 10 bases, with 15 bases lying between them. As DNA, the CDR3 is TGTGCCTGGAGACAGGGAATAAGTGGAGCTTTCTTT. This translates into CAWRQGISGAFF.

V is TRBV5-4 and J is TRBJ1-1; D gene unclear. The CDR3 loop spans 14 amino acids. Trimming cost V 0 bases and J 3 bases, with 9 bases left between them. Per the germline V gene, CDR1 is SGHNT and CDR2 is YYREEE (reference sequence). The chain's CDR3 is CASSLDRGDTEAFF. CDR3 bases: TGTGCCAGCAGCTTGGATCGCGGGGACACTGAAGCTTTCTTT.

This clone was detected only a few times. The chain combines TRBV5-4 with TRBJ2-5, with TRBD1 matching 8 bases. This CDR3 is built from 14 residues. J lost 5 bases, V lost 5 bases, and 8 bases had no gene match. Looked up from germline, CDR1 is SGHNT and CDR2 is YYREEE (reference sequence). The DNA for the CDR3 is TGTGCCAGCAGACAAGACAGGGGCTTCGAGACCCAGTACTTC. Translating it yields CASRQDRGFETQYF.

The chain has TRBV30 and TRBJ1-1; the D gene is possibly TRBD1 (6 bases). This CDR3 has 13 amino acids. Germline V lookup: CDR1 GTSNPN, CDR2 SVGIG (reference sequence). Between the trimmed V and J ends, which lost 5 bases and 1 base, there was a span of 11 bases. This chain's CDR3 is CAWQGLRNTEAFF. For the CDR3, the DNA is TGTGCCTGGCAGGGGTTGAGGAACACTGAAGCTTTCTTT.

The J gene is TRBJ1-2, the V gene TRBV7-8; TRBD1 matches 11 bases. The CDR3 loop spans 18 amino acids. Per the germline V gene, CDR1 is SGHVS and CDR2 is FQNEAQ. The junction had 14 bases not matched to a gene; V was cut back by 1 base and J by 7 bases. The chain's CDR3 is CASSLGRTGGLRRGGYTF. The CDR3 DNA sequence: TGTGCCAGCAGCTTAGGCCGGACAGGGGGCCTCCGCCGGGGTGGCTACACCTTC.

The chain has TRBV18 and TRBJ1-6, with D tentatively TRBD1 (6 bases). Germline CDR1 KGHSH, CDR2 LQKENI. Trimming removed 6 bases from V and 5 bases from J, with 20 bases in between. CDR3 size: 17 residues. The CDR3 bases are TGTGCCAGCTCTCCGAACCCCGGGACACCTAATAATTCACCCCTCCACTTT. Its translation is CASSPNPGTPNNSPLHF.

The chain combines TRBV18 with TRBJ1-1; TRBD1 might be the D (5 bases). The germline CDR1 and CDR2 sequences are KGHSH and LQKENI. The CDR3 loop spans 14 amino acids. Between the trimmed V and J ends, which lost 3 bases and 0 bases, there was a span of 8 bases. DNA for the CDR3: TGTGCCAGCTCACCCCAGACAGTGAACACTGAAGCTTTCTTT. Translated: CASSPQTVNTEAFF.

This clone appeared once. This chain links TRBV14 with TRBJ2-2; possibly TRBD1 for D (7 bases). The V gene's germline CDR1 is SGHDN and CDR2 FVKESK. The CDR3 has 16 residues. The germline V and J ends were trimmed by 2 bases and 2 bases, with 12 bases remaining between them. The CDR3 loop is CASSQQGGSNTGELFF. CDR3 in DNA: TGTGCCAGCAGCCAACAGGGGGGCTCCAACACCGGGGAGCTGTTTTTT.

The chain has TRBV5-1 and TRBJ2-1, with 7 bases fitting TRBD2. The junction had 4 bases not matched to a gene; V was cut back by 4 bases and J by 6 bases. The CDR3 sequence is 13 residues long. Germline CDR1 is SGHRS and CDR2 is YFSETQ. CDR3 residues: CASSPTSANEQFF. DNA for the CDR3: TGCGCCAGCAGCCCAACTAGCGCCAATGAGCAGTTCTTC.

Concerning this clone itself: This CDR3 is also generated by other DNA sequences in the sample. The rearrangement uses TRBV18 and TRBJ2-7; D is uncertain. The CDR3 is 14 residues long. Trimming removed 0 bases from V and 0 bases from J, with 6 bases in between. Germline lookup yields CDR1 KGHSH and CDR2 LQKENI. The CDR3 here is CASSPPAASYEQYF. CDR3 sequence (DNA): TGTGCCAGCTCACCACCGGCGGCCTCCTACGAGCAGTACTTC.

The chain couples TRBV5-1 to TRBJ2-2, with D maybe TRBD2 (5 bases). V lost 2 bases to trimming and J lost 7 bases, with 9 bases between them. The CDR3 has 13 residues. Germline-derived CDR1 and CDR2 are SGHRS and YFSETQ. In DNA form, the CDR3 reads TGCGCCAGCAGCTTTAGCGCGGGCGGGGAGCTGTTTTTT. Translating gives CASSFSAGGELFF.

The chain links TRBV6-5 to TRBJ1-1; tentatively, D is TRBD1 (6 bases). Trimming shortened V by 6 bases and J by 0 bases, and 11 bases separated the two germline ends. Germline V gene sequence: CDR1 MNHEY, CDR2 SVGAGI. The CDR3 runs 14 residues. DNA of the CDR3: TGTGCCAGCAGCTCAGGGGTCATGAACACTGAAGCTTTCTTT. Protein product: CASSSGVMNTEAFF.

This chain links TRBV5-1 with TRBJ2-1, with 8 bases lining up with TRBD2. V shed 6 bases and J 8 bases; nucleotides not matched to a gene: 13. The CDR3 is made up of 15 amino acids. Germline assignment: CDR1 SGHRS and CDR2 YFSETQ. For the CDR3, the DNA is TGCGCCAGCAAGTCCTCGGGGGGGCCAATCGATGAGCAGTTCTTC. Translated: CASKSSGGPIDEQFF.

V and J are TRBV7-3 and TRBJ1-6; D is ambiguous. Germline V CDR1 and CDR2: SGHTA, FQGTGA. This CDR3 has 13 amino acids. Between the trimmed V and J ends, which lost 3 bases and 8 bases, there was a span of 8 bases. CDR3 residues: CASSFERYSPLHF. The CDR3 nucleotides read TGTGCCAGCAGCTTTGAACGGTATTCACCCCTCCACTTT.